These T cell receptor beta chains were read from a single sample in a study of early T cells in non-severe SARS-CoV-2 infection. MiXCR was run by TCRdb on the 5' RACE reads, yielding one entry per CDR3 protein. There are some 49,000 distinct CDR3 sequences in the sample; 4% to 5% occur only once, and about 6% lies in the top ten. The material sequenced was whole blood. These receptors were collected from an adult who was a healthcare worker with PCR-confirmed SARS-CoV-2 infection or an uninfected control (not recorded which). Both conserved end residues are trimmed from each CDR3. The order of the fields is J gene, V gene, CDR3 protein.

>TRBJ2-3|TRBV2
ASLTGRSGGTDTQY
>TRBJ2-1|TRBV23-1
ASSQPTSRVPYNEQF
>TRBJ2-5|TRBV5-5
ASSPDPGQGAGETQY
>TRBJ2-5|TRBV6-1
ASSDRLGWGTQY
>TRBJ2-5|TRBV5-1
ASTRQGQTQETQY
>TRBJ2-1|TRBV6-1
ASSLLAGNIYNEQF
>TRBJ2-7|TRBV28
ASSSPSVRGSYEQY
>TRBJ2-7|TRBV2
ASRRDTYEQY
>TRBJ1-1|TRBV18
ASSPGGNTEDF
>TRBJ2-3|TRBV7-9
ASSLIQEYTDTQY
>TRBJ1-5|TRBV24-1
ATSDPYQPQH
>TRBJ2-7|TRBV2
ASSPDRYEQY
>TRBJ2-1|TRBV10-3
ATTPTSGGSNEQF
>TRBJ1-2|TRBV7-3
ASSPQGESYGYT
>TRBJ2-5|TRBV18
ASSPGLGQETQY
>TRBJ1-2|TRBV18
ASSPSEEGGYT
>TRBJ2-1|TRBV10-3
AISARVNEQF
>TRBJ2-7|TRBV20-1
SANPSGVSYEQY
>TRBJ2-3|TRBV13
ASSSDRVGTDTQY
>TRBJ2-3|TRBV5-5
ASSTAGGPSDTQY
>TRBJ2-3|TRBV7-9
ASSSTGSTDTQY
>TRBJ2-3|TRBV12-3/TRBV12-4
ASRVAGAGDTQY
>TRBJ2-2|TRBV18
ASSPLQDTNTGELF
>TRBJ2-1|TRBV29-1
SVDSGTSGDNEQF
>TRBJ1-3|TRBV10-3
AISALTDSGNTIY
>TRBJ2-5|TRBV20-1
SALSSGGRVTQY
>TRBJ2-2|TRBV9
ASSVARGELF
>TRBJ2-3|TRBV7-9
ASSPATSTRDTQY
>TRBJ2-1|TRBV29-1
SVAPQPSNEQF
>TRBJ2-3|TRBV6-1
ASSDLSGGGTDTQY
>TRBJ2-3|TRBV10-2
ASSELAGVQDTQY
>TRBJ2-3|TRBV19
ASSIPNRRPTDTQY
>TRBJ1-4|TRBV7-9
VSSPPTQGASNEKLF
>TRBJ1-6|TRBV20-1
SARDPVDRSGSLH
>TRBJ2-5|TRBV11-3
ASSLGTGTDSLGLAAQETQY
>TRBJ2-3|TRBV6-5
ASSSPRDRGKTDTQY
>TRBJ1-6|TRBV20-1
SASDRENSPLH
>TRBJ1-5|TRBV10-3
AGRGDSNQPQH
>TRBJ2-5|TRBV5-6
ASSLVSSQETQY
>TRBJ2-2|TRBV20-1
SARDLLAGNTGELF
>TRBJ2-6|TRBV27
ASSRPGGANVLT
>TRBJ1-1|TRBV5-1
ASSLAGQGNTEAF
>TRBJ2-2|TRBV2
ASGGTPVTGELF
>TRBJ2-2|TRBV9
ASSARPSGRAGELF
>TRBJ1-1|TRBV20-1
SARDLLSPTNTEAF
>TRBJ2-3|TRBV27
ASSSRFSGGADTQY
>TRBJ1-3|TRBV5-1
ASSLEPTHRSGNTIY
>TRBJ1-6|TRBV7-2
ASSRGGVRSPLH
>TRBJ2-1|TRBV19
ASSIHAFNEQF
>TRBJ2-3|TRBV7-8
ASSSETGGKDTQY
>TRBJ2-7|TRBV29-1
SVAGGTSSSYEQY
>TRBJ2-7|TRBV5-4
ASSLDARRGALS
>TRBJ1-1|TRBV24-1
ATSDALGTGTSEAF
>TRBJ1-6|TRBV9
ASSVATDNAIIGGLYNSPLH